This TCR beta chain originates from a study of T cells after yellow fever vaccination. Whole-study results and caveats: A large majority of primary-vaccination clones showed up again after the booster (roughly 96% CD4, 85% to 90% CD8). Peaking faster, on day 5 versus 15, the secondary response was nonetheless weaker.

Comment on this clonotype: The antigen is not known.

Germline V gene data show CDR1 as LNHNV and CDR2 as YYDKDF (reference sequence). V was clipped by 3 bases and J by 0 bases, with 6 bases between them. The CDR3 is made up of 13 amino acids. TCRdb itself ran the 5' RACE reads through MiXCR, one entry per CDR3 protein. The sample consists of 300,000 to 450,000 distinct CDR3 sequences, about 7.8% of them appearing once. The sequence was obtained from a man aged 18 to 30 who received the YFV17D yellow fever vaccine. The chain is built from TRBV15 and TRBJ2-7; D possibly uses TRBD1 or TRBD2 (5 bases each). The sequencing here drew on PBMCs, taken roughly seven weeks after the first yellow fever vaccination. This CDR3 reads CATSSGASYEQYF. The CDR3 nucleotides are TGTGCCACCAGCAGCGGGGCCTCCTACGAGCAGTACTTC.